One and the same sample provided the 2 T cell receptor beta chains below, sequenced in a study of radiotherapy plus CTLA-4 blockade in lung cancer. Measured with immunoSEQ multiplex PCR; TCRdb has only the in-frame clones, and not every one. The table records about 82,000 clones, 60% to 80% of them present only once. The material sequenced was peripheral blood, taken from a patient treated with radiotherapy plus ipilimumab. Every receptor here comes from a human donor with non-small cell lung cancer that progressed on radiotherapy plus ipilimumab.

The genes are TRBV5-1 and TRBJ1-5; D not certain. Between the trimmed V and J ends, which lost 4 bases and 4 bases, there was a span of 15 bases. Looked up from germline, CDR1 is SGHRS and CDR2 is YFSETQ. The CDR3 contains 15 residues. DNA for the CDR3: TGCGCCAGCAGCCGGGAAGGTGAACTAAATCAGCCCCAGCATTTT. Protein: CASSREGELNQPQHF.

This chain connects TRBV9 to TRBJ2-1; weak D call: TRBD2 (6 bases). CDR1 is SGDLS, CDR2 YYNGEE, per germline. The CDR3 has 13 amino acids. The V end lost 7 bases, the J end lost 4 bases, and 12 bases lay between the germline ends. This CDR3 reads CASGRGDYNEQFF. The CDR3 nucleotides read TGTGCCAGCGGACGCGGGGATTACAATGAGCAGTTCTTC.